Below, one T cell receptor beta chain is given with its context. The data belong to a study of blood T cell repertoires in COVID-19. Study in general: The samples span acute and convalescent COVID-19 from the United States, Italy and Spain.

The protocol was immunoSEQ multiplex PCR, while the TCRdb copy is restricted to in-frame clones and leaves out a portion. The table includes some 110,000 clones, roughly 81% detected once. The sample taken for sequencing was peripheral blood. The TCR comes from a man aged 40-49 years with acute or convalescent COVID-19.

The CDR3 loop is CASSLEGRGTEAFF. CDR3 sequence (DNA): TGTGCCAGCAGCTTAGAAGGCAGGGGTACTGAAGCTTTCTTT. The chain combines TRBV11-3 with TRBJ1-1; D is possibly TRBD1 (6 bases). CDR1 is SGHNT, CDR2 YENEEA, per germline. With 0 bases removed from V and 5 bases from J, the gap between germline ends came to 10 bases. The CDR3 is made up of 14 amino acids.